The rows below give T cell receptor beta chains drawn from one sample of a study of identical twins. TCRdb reanalysed the 5' RACE reads using MiXCR and keeps one entry per CDR3 protein. The data contain about 490,000 distinct CDR3 sequences, 13% to 15% of them singletons. The sample was also linked to a second study, of yellow fever vaccine responses in identical twins.

Sequenced sample: CD4+ T cells sorted from blood. The receptors originated from a woman aged 18 to 35 in good health. CDR3s include the opening cysteine and the closing phenylalanine or tryptophan. D genes are given only for firm matches. Clone size is not always given. Where it is, it says once, few, many or a class for expanded clones.

CDR3nt,CDR3aa,v_gene,len,abundance,j_gene,d_gene
TGTGCCAGCAGCGTAGATCCCTTAGATGAGCAGTTCTTC,CASSVDPLDEQFF,TRBV9,13,.,TRBJ2-1,.
TGTGCCAGCAAGTTACACCGCGGGAGCCCCTACAATGAGCAGTTCTTC,CASKLHRGSPYNEQFF,TRBV6-5,16,.,TRBJ2-1,TRBD2
TGTGCCAGCAGCTTAGAAGGGTTAGCCGAGCAGTACTTC,CASSLEGLAEQYF,TRBV7-9,13,.,TRBJ2-7,.
TGTGCCAGCAGGAGGGAGTCGGATAATTCACCCCTCCACTTT,CASRRESDNSPLHF,TRBV6-1,14,.,TRBJ1-6,.
TGCGCCAGCAGCCAAAGGACAGGGTGGAATTCACCCCTCCACTTT,CASSQRTGWNSPLHF,TRBV5-1,15,many,TRBJ1-6,TRBD1
TGTGCCAGCAGTCTCCGGACAGGGCCCACAGATACGCAGTATTTT,CASSLRTGPTDTQYF,TRBV12-3/TRBV12-4,15,many,TRBJ2-3,TRBD1
TGTGCCAGCAGCCAAGATGGGACAGTAAGGGAGCAGTACTTC,CASSQDGTVREQYF,TRBV4-2,14,few,TRBJ2-7,TRBD1
TGTGCCAGCAGTTTTATCGGGGAGCTGTTTTTT,CASSFIGELFF,TRBV28,11,many,TRBJ2-2,.
TGTGCCAGCAGCCGGGCCATTGAGCAGTTCTTC,CASSRAIEQFF,TRBV3-1,11,few,TRBJ2-1,.
TGTGCCACCAGTGATCCCCGGACAGGGGTCACCGGGGAGCTGTTTTTT,CATSDPRTGVTGELFF,TRBV24-1,16,.,TRBJ2-2,TRBD1
TGTGCCAGCAGCTTAGACTACCCCGGGTATGAGCAGTTCTTC,CASSLDYPGYEQFF,TRBV7-2,14,few,TRBJ2-1,.
TGCAGTGCCCCAAGCCTAGCGGGAGGGTCCTCCTACGAGCAGTACTTC,CSAPSLAGGSSYEQYF,TRBV20-1,16,.,TRBJ2-7,TRBD2
TGCAGTGCTAGATCGCAGGCGGGGGGAATCTCGGATACGCAGTATTTT,CSARSQAGGISDTQYF,TRBV20-1,16,few,TRBJ2-3,TRBD2
TGTGCCAGTAACCCGGGACTAGCGGGGCCCACAGATACGCAGTATTTT,CASNPGLAGPTDTQYF,TRBV19,16,.,TRBJ2-3,TRBD2
TGTGCCAGCAGCTTAGGAGGGGCTGGGGGGGGCTCCTACAATGAGCAGTTCTTC,CASSLGGAGGGSYNEQFF,TRBV11-2,18,.,TRBJ2-1,TRBD2
TGTGCCATCAGGATTGACAGTCTGAACACTGAAGCTTTCTTT,CAIRIDSLNTEAFF,TRBV10-3,14,few,TRBJ1-1,.
TGTGCCACCAGTGATTCGATAGTTGGAGCGGGGACCCCGGGGGCCGGGGAGCTGTTTTTT,CATSDSIVGAGTPGAGELFF,TRBV24-1,20,.,TRBJ2-2,TRBD2
TGTGCCACCAGCAGAGGTGGGGGAGGACAGGGGAATCAGCCCCAGCATTTT,CATSRGGGGQGNQPQHF,TRBV15,17,.,TRBJ1-5,TRBD1
TGTGCCAGCAGTTACTCGTACACCGGGGAGCTGTTTTTT,CASSYSYTGELFF,TRBV6-5,13,few,TRBJ2-2,.
TGTGCCAGCAGTAATATAGCGGGAGTGGACACTGAGCAGTTCTTC,CASSNIAGVDTEQFF,TRBV6-1,15,.,TRBJ2-1,TRBD2
TGTGCCAGCTCACCATCACAGGGGATGCTCCAAGAGACCCAGTACTTC,CASSPSQGMLQETQYF,TRBV18,16,few,TRBJ2-5,TRBD1
TGCAGTGCGGGGGGGCAGGGGGATAGCAATCAGCCCCAGCATTTT,CSAGGQGDSNQPQHF,TRBV20-1,15,.,TRBJ1-5,TRBD1
TGTGCCAGCAGCCAAGTGGGGACTAGCGGGGGGGCAGATACGCAGTATTTT,CASSQVGTSGGADTQYF,TRBV3-1,17,.,TRBJ2-3,TRBD2
TGTGCCACCAGCAGAGGAAGGGGGACTAGCGGCTACGAGCAGTACTTC,CATSRGRGTSGYEQYF,TRBV15,16,many,TRBJ2-7,TRBD2
TGTGCCAGCAGTAAGGACAGGGGGCTTTTACAGAACACCGGGGAGCTGTTTTTT,CASSKDRGLLQNTGELFF,TRBV6-4,18,few,TRBJ2-2,TRBD1
TGTGCCAGCAGCCAAGAGAGGGGCCAGAACACCGGGGAGCTGTTTTTT,CASSQERGQNTGELFF,TRBV4-2,16,.,TRBJ2-2,.
TGCAGTGCTAGTTCAGAGATCCCTAGCGGGGTGGAGACCCAGTACTTC,CSASSEIPSGVETQYF,TRBV20-1,16,few,TRBJ2-5,TRBD2
TGTGCCAGCTCACCTTCGGGACCCAACACCGGGGAGCTGTTTTTT,CASSPSGPNTGELFF,TRBV18,15,.,TRBJ2-2,.
TGTGCCACCAGCACAAGAAGGGGAAACTACGAGCAGTACTTC,CATSTRRGNYEQYF,TRBV15,14,.,TRBJ2-7,.
TGTGCCAGCAGCTTTCTACCGAACACTGAAGCTTTCTTT,CASSFLPNTEAFF,TRBV7-2,13,.,TRBJ1-1,.
TGTGCCAGCAGTGAAGCTGGCAGGGTGACTAGTGAAGCTTTCTTT,CASSEAGRVTSEAFF,TRBV2,15,.,TRBJ1-1,.
TGTGCCAGCAGCCCCCAGGGGAAGAAGGGAACCTACGAGCAGTACTTC,CASSPQGKKGTYEQYF,TRBV3-1,16,.,TRBJ2-7,.
TGTGCCAGCAGCTACAACCCCAGTCTAGGGAATGAGCAGTTCTTC,CASSYNPSLGNEQFF,TRBV5-6,15,.,TRBJ2-1,.
TGTGCCAGCAGCTTGCGGGCGTATGGCACAGATACGCAGTATTTT,CASSLRAYGTDTQYF,TRBV5-5,15,.,TRBJ2-3,.
TGTGCCAGCAGCTTGTACCGGACAGGGGGCGCTGCCACAGATACGCAGTATTTT,CASSLYRTGGAATDTQYF,TRBV5-5,18,few,TRBJ2-3,TRBD1
TGTGCCAGCAGCCCCGGGTCTCATTATGGCTACACCTTC,CASSPGSHYGYTF,TRBV7-9,13,few,TRBJ1-2,.
TGTGCCAGCAGCCCAGGGGCGGGTTTCAATGAGCAGTTCTTC,CASSPGAGFNEQFF,TRBV7-3,14,.,TRBJ2-1,.
TGTGCCAGCAGCCCTTCGACAGGTTTGAACACTGAAGCTTTCTTT,CASSPSTGLNTEAFF,TRBV11-2,15,few,TRBJ1-1,.
TGTGCCAGCAGCCAAGAGGTTATTTGGGCAAAGAACTATGGCTACACCTTC,CASSQEVIWAKNYGYTF,TRBV3-1,17,.,TRBJ1-2,.
TGTGCCAGCAGTGACGGGACAGGGGTCAATGAGCAGTTCTTC,CASSDGTGVNEQFF,TRBV6-4,14,.,TRBJ2-1,TRBD1
TGTGCCAGCAGTGAAGAGGACCAGGTCTACGAGCAGTACTTC,CASSEEDQVYEQYF,TRBV2,14,.,TRBJ2-7,.